Following are 18 T cell receptor beta chains from one sample sequenced in a study of blood T cell repertoires in COVID-19. Sequencing was performed with immunoSEQ multiplex PCR; in TCRdb, only in-frame clones are kept and a portion is missing. The sample has 450,000 or so clones, 80% to 95% seen once; the top ten hold less than 0.75%. The sequencing input was PBMCs or T cells enriched from blood (not recorded which). All receptors derive from a man in his late teens or twenties who had recovered from COVID-19.

The V call is TRBV2, the J call TRBJ2-5; TRBD2 agrees at 7 bases. CDR1 is SNHLY, CDR2 FYNNEI, per germline. The CDR3 spans 12 residues. With V trimmed by 7 bases and J by 14 bases, 13 bases remained unmatched. The CDR3: CASNGVAGEAYF. The CDR3 DNA is TGTGCCAGCAACGGGGTAGCGGGCGAAGCTTACTTC.

This clone was seen at least ten times. CDR3 sequence: CATSEGTGVGEQYF. CDR3 nucleotide sequence: TGTGCCACCAGCGAGGGCACAGGGGTGGGAGAGCAGTACTTC. This rearrangement joins TRBV15 to TRBJ2-7, with TRBD1 matching 7 bases. Germline CDR1 LNHNV, CDR2 YYDKDF (reference sequence). Trimming removed 5 bases from V and 7 bases from J; junction bases left unmatched: 11. CDR3 length equals 14 residues.

This chain joins TRBV27 and TRBJ1-5; no clear D gene. The CDR3 runs 13 residues. V was trimmed by 4 bases and J by 7 bases, leaving 11 bases between them. Per germline, CDR1 MNHEY and CDR2 SMNVEV (reference sequence). The CDR3 nucleotides read TGTGCCAGCAGTTACGACTTCGGCCAGCCCCAGCATTTT. Residues: CASSYDFGQPQHF.

The gene calls are TRBV3-1 (or the pseudogene TRBV3-2) and TRBJ2-4, with D uncertain. Trimming took 2 bases from V and 4 from J, leaving 15 bases between them. This CDR3 has 16 amino acids. Germline V gives CDR1 LGHDT, CDR2 YNNKEL (reference sequence). CDR3 loop: CASSQTATGSKNIQYF. In DNA form, the CDR3 reads TGTGCCAGCAGCCAAACCGCGACGGGTTCAAAAAACATTCAGTACTTC.

J is TRBJ2-3 and V is TRBV20-1, with 7 positions matching TRBD2. The CDR3 runs 16 residues. Germline assignment: CDR1 DFQATT and CDR2 SNEGSKA (reference sequence). The V segment lost 3 bases and the J segment 0 bases; nucleotides outside the gene matches: 9. The chain's CDR3 is CSASLGERGSTDTQYF. CDR3 sequence (DNA): TGCAGTGCTAGTTTAGGGGAGCGGGGTAGCACAGATACGCAGTATTTT.

This clone was seen only once. The chain employs TRBV27 and TRBJ1-2; 9 bases are a match to TRBD1. Germline trimming cut 6 bases from V and 6 bases from J; bases unmatched to any gene: 2. This CDR3 has 12 amino acids. Germline loops: CDR1 MNHEY, CDR2 SMNVEV (reference sequence). Here the CDR3 DNA reads TGTGCCAGCAGGGACAGGGGAGATGGCTACACCTTC. Protein: CASRDRGDGYTF.

This clone was recorded once. CDR3 nucleotide sequence: TGCGCCAGCAGTTCGGGGCAGGGGGCGCCGGGCTACACCTTC. Residues: CASSSGQGAPGYTF. The rearrangement joins TRBV4-1 to TRBJ1-2, with 8 positions matching TRBD1. This CDR3 spans 14 amino acids. V dropped 6 bases and J dropped 8; count of bases not matched to a gene: 11. The germline CDR1 and CDR2 sequences are MGHRA and YSYEKL.

V gene TRBV19 combines with J gene TRBJ1-3; 9 bases agree with TRBD1. Unmatched junction bases numbered 6, after V lost 6 bases and J lost 3 bases. The CDR3 is 15 residues long. Germline V lookup: CDR1 LNHDA, CDR2 SQIVND (reference sequence). The CDR3 here is CASRQQGALGNTIYF. The CDR3 DNA follows: TGTGCCAGTAGACAACAGGGGGCGCTTGGAAACACCATATATTTT. Looking up the rest from reference TRBV19 and TRBJ1-3 gives the full variable domain: DGGITQSPKYLFRKEGQNVTLSCEQNLNHDAMYWYRQDPGQGLRLIYYSQIVNDFQKGDIAEGYSVSREKKESFPLTVTSAQKNPTAFYLCASRQQGALGNTIYFGEGSWLTVV.

The V gene is TRBV7-9, the J gene TRBJ1-2, with 7 bases lining up with TRBD1. Germline CDR1 SEHNR, CDR2 FQNEAQ (reference sequence). The CDR3 totals 13 residues. V lost 1 base and J lost 8; bases outside the gene matches: 4. The CDR3 coding sequence is TGTGCCAGCAGCTTAGGAGTGACAGGGGGCTACACCTTC. Its protein product is CASSLGVTGGYTF.

The chain combines TRBV4-1 with TRBJ2-1; tentative D call: TRBD2 (6 bases). CDR1 and CDR2 from the germline V gene are MGHRA and YSYEKL. The length of the CDR3 is 19 residues. V gave up 0 bases and J gave up 0 bases, with 18 bases separating them. CDR3: CASSQDGRGYESSYNEQFF. In DNA form, the CDR3 reads TGCGCCAGCAGCCAAGATGGTCGGGGGTACGAAAGCTCCTACAATGAGCAGTTCTTC.

The chain carries TRBV2 and TRBJ2-1; possible D gene TRBD2, 7 bases. Germline-derived CDR1 and CDR2 are SNHLY and FYNNEI. This CDR3 spans 15 amino acids. The V gene lost 8 bases and the J gene lost 0 bases, with 14 bases spanning the gap. CDR3 sequence: CASLRAGASYNEQFF. In DNA, the CDR3 is TGTGCCAGCCTCAGGGCGGGGGCCTCCTACAATGAGCAGTTCTTC. Complete variable domain (other parts from reference TRBV2 and TRBJ2-1): EPEVTQTPSHQVTQMGQEVILRCVPISNHLYFYWYRQILGQKVEFLVSFYNNEISEKSEIFDDQFSVERPDGSNFTLKIRSTKLEDSAMYFCASLRAGASYNEQFFGPGTRLTVL.

The CDR3 nucleotides are TGCAGTGCTAGAGATCGGGGGAGAGCTTTCTTT. This gives the protein CSARDRGRAFF. The V gene is TRBV20-1, the J gene TRBJ1-1; tentatively, D is TRBD1 (5 bases). The germline V and J ends were trimmed by 0 bases and 10 bases, with 9 bases remaining between them. The length of the CDR3 is 11 residues. Germline values: CDR1 DFQATT, CDR2 SNEGSKA (reference sequence).

The V call is TRBV5-3, the J call TRBJ2-7, with D perhaps TRBD1 (6 bases). TRBV5-3 belongs to the ORF category, with a function that is uncertain. The CDR3 is made up of 16 amino acids. Trimming removed 4 bases from V and 0 bases from J, with 17 bases in between. CDR3: CARSILRDMGSYEQYF. The CDR3 DNA is TGTGCCAGAAGCATACTCCGGGACATGGGCTCCTACGAGCAGTACTTC.

The chain is built from TRBV5-6 and TRBJ1-5; D call uncertain. The CDR3 length is 13 residues. V dropped 4 bases and J dropped 2 bases, with 7 bases sitting between them. The germline gives CDR1 SGHDT, CDR2 YYEEEE. The CDR3 here is CASSRRGNQPQHF. DNA for the CDR3: TGTGCCAGCAGCAGGAGGGGCAATCAGCCCCAGCATTTT.

The chain is built from TRBV11-3 and TRBJ2-1; 8 nucleotides line up with TRBD1. The J segment lost 10 bases and the V segment lost 1 base, leaving 3 bases of the junction unmatched. Germline V lookup: CDR1 SGHNT, CDR2 YENEEA. The CDR3 contains 13 residues. In DNA form, the CDR3 reads TGTGCCAGCAGCTTAGGAGGGACAGGCGAGCAGTTCTTC. Translated: CASSLGGTGEQFF.

The V gene is TRBV10-3, the J gene TRBJ1-3, with 7 nucleotides matching TRBD1. The germline V gene encodes CDR1 ENHRY and CDR2 SYGVKD. The CDR3 is 15 residues long. Trimming removed 8 bases from V and 0 bases from J; junction bases left unmatched: 7. The CDR3 nucleotides read TGTGCCATCGGCGGACAGGCAAGCTCTGGAAACACCATATATTTT. This translates into CAIGGQASSGNTIYF.

J is TRBJ2-1 and V is TRBV20-1; 7 nucleotides align to TRBD2. V lost 3 bases and J lost 4; bases outside the gene matches: 12. There are 16 residues in the CDR3. Germline loops: CDR1 DFQATT, CDR2 SNEGSKA (reference sequence). CDR3 loop: CSASGDPNGGYNEQFF. CDR3 DNA sequence: TGCAGTGCTAGTGGGGATCCCAACGGGGGGTACAATGAGCAGTTCTTC.

For the CDR3, the DNA is TGTGCCAGCAGCCCAACTAGCGGGCAATACAATGAGCAGTTCTTC. The encoded protein is CASSPTSGQYNEQFF. The chain combines TRBV7-3 with TRBJ2-1; 9 nucleotides align to TRBD2. CDR1 and CDR2 (germline): SGHTA, FQGTGA. The CDR3 length is 15 residues. Trimming removed 5 bases from V and 4 bases from J; junction bases left unmatched: 6.